This entry features one TCR beta chain sequence. Its antigen remains unidentified. Nothing much larger sits one base from this clone, and base qualities are not available. The library was prepared using the immunoSEQ multiplex PCR assay. The multiplex PCR relied on a mix of 60 forward primers for TCR Vbeta segments and 13 reverse primers for TCR Jbeta segments. A multiplex PCR assay on genomic DNA amplified the CDR3 region of rearranged TCR beta genes. The amplified TCR beta libraries were sequenced on the Illumina HiSeq System as 87-base-pair reads. Concerning the study's data processing: In a later analysis, about 80 million unique TCR beta chains were counted across the 500 to 700 repertoires, and around 10 million of these chains were shared by at least two donors. To remove PCR and sequencing errors, raw reads were error-corrected and collapsed into unique sequences using a nearest-neighbor algorithm that merged closely related sequences. To assign V, D and J gene segments, CDR3 sequences were aligned to IMGT reference sequences. For a sequence to be retained, at least a six-nucleotide match to both a V gene segment and a J gene segment was required. A rearrangement counted as productive if the CDR3 had no stop codons and remained in frame with V and J, and every other rearrangement counted as non-productive. Following IMGT convention, CDR3 was defined as the stretch from the second conserved V-encoded cysteine to the conserved J-encoded phenylalanine. Sequences without an unambiguous match to a single V gene segment were excluded from the earlier analysis of 500 to 700 of the donors. In an earlier analysis of roughly 500 of the donors, V segments were called functional above 56.7% productive rearrangements and were called segregating when the between-donor standard deviation exceeded 5%. A statistical classification framework was built for diagnosing cytomegalovirus status from the catalog of TCR beta chain sequences. A later analysis assigned V and J genes by comparing TCR nucleotide sequences with IMGT/GENE-DB human TR gene sequences. A later analysis assigned CDR3 sequences and most-parsimonious VDJ recombination scenarios with the TCRdist pipeline. In a later analysis, each TCR beta chain was defined by its CDR3 amino acid sequence together with its V-gene family, and reads lacking a unique V-gene family were excluded. As a way to deal with suspected cross-contamination and a sequencing artifact, a later analysis dropped roughly 620 nucleotide sequences that were highly shared and had low generation probability. For each public chain, a later analysis derived a clonal expansion index from normalized ranks of inferred template counts within each repertoire. Generation probabilities in a later analysis came from a VDJ recombination model fitted to out-of-frame rearrangements, and those results were checked against IGoR. In a later analysis, hypergeometric tests were used to score TCR-TCR, TCR-HLA and TCR-CMV co-occurrence, with a repertoire-size bias correction applied to TCR pairs. False discovery rates were estimated in a later analysis by permuting HLA or CMV assignments 20 times. In a later analysis, co-occurring TCRs were grouped with DBSCAN, and TCRdist sequence similarity was added when clustering was performed within HLA-allele-positive subsets. Repertoires with fewer than 30,000 or more than 120,000 public chains, plus five repertoires with anomalous nucleotide sharing, were excluded from co-occurrence clustering. TCRdb obtained this table from immuneACCESS and retained in-frame rearrangements with V and J assigned. These tables miss some clones; where compared with another copy, unresolved V genes account for less than half of the shortfall, and the remainder is unexplained. From that table come the V and J calls and clone size; the DNA was used to work out D and trimming. This sample gives about 110,000 clones in total; about 77% of them show up just once. The top ten constitute 5.4% of the sample.

CDR1 and CDR2 (LNHDA, SQIVND) derive from the germline V gene (reference sequence). The junction shows trimming of 3 bases on V and 2 bases on J, plus 10 bases between the germline ends. Inclusive of the bounding cysteine and phenylalanine, the CDR3 is 14 residues long. The retained sequence is limited to the CDR3, 42 bases, with the frame set at the first base. This entry belongs to a study of cytomegalovirus exposure and HLA in healthy donors (dated by TCRdb to the late 2010s). The study in broad terms: An earlier analysis of approximately 640 of the donors reported more than 250 Gb of sequence data and 117 million unique TCR beta sequences from 150 million to 200 million T cells. Every discovery cohort repertoire had been produced on one sequencing platform. Typing coverage differed by locus: A, B, C, DRB1 and DQB1 were typed in roughly 620-640 donors, DQA1 in roughly 500, DPA1 in around 580, and DPB1 in around 440. In addition to the first cohort of 650 to 800 subjects, a separate validation cohort of some 120 different subjects was used. Both class I and class II loci were covered by HLA typing, at four-digit resolution. An earlier analysis of 450 to 750 of the donors used high-throughput TCR beta sequencing to judge whether each TCR beta V gene segment behaved as functional or pseudogenic. Of the roughly 400 genotyped donors, roughly 80% were placed in the genetic ancestry cluster associated with self-reported Caucasian donors. On average, around 240,000 unique TCR beta nucleotide sequences were sequenced per donor among several hundred genotyped donors of the cohort, with around 19% of those sequences being non-productive. Roughly 300 gigabases of sequencing data and approximately 91 million unique TCR sequences made up an early release that covered around 640 HLA-typed donors. The study used immunosequencing to profile the T cell repertoires of several hundred subjects and linked those repertoires to cytomegalovirus serostatus. A later genetic analysis took genome-wide SNP genotypes for about 55% of the 666 donors and used that subset as a discovery cohort. A handful of DR-DQ haplotypes were treated as single units for association and clustering because of strong linkage in the cohort. High-throughput TCR immunosequencing, statistical association of individual TCRs with disease status, and machine learning were combined to predict cytomegalovirus infection status. In the later analysis, no new phenotypic data were used to find candidate immune exposures; instead, reliance was placed on TCR beta sequences and their occurrence across donors. Donor age, sex, ethnicity and CMV serostatus were collected together with the repertoire data. A later analysis re-examined previously published TCR beta repertoires from roughly 650 donors and added high-resolution HLA genotyping to investigate patterns of TCR occurrence. The aim of the study was to test whether cataloging public T cell receptors could identify signatures of past pathogen exposure.

The investigation overall reported the following: The cohort was sequenced for TCR beta chains only, and without alpha or paired-chain data the features that could be detected were limited. In a later analysis, TCR association rates were found to vary across HLA loci, with the most associated TCRs seen for DRB1 alleles and the fewest for HLA-C alleles. A cluster of highly shared sequence variants was judged likely to represent a technical artifact of the sequencing pipeline. A later analysis associated 15,000 to 20,000 TCR beta sequences with specific HLA alleles at a false discovery rate of 0.05. In an earlier analysis of some 540 of the donors, most TCR beta V segments appeared in productive rearrangements about 87% or about 30% of the time, broadly matching IMGT annotations. When HLA alleles, especially DR and DQ, strongly co-occurred, TCR associations were difficult to assign to individual alleles. HLA typing was unavailable for some donors at each locus, so association tests used only the typed subset. Linkage disequilibrium might explain the correlated functional status among segregating V segments, but an unknown experimental factor could not be ruled out. The authors suggested that the approach could potentially be generalized to other disease states and immunological phenotypes. The study listed 164 TCR beta chains as associated with cytomegalovirus. In both the original and validation cohorts, the classifier was reported to diagnose cytomegalovirus status with high specificity and sensitivity. While some public TCRs were present in many individuals, most TCR sequences turned up only very rarely across donors. The only immune exposure information available for the cohort was CMV serostatus. Because the 87-base-pair reads could not distinguish some IMGT-functional V segments, including TRBV6-2 and TRBV6-3, those segments were excluded. V-gene and J-gene trimming of TCR beta chains was associated with a missense DCLRE1C variant in a later genetic analysis, and the association was replicated in an independent cohort. In a later analysis, several top co-occurrence clusters were reported to appear linked to parvovirus B19, influenza, CMV and Epstein-Barr virus. In a later analysis, HLA-associated TCR beta chains showed more clonal expansion and lower generation probabilities than non-associated chains that were equally common. Presence/absence analyses assumed roughly uniform sequencing depth across donors, an assumption that may not hold. A few of the identified cytomegalovirus-associated TCR beta chains were confirmed in vitro to be specific for cytomegalovirus antigens. A further reported finding was that TCR beta sequences accurately predicted the HLA-A and HLA-B alleles for most subjects in the first cohort. A later genetic analysis reported fewer N-insertions in productive TCRs among donors in an Asian-associated ancestry cluster than the approximately 670-donor mean. About 17 rarely observed V segments, including chromosome 9 orphons, were excluded from the earlier analysis of about 600 of the donors because counts were too low. Most CMV-associated TCR beta chains appeared to be HLA-restricted in a later analysis, and the HLA associations seemed to be driven largely by CMV exposure.

The cohort consisted of 650 to 700 healthy bone marrow donors. Cohort members were all nominally healthy when sampled, although unrecorded immune exposures were likely present. The donor was CMV seropositive and was included in the group of 250 to 300 seropositive cohort members. A peripheral blood sample was provided by each donor, and peripheral blood mononuclear cells were used for TCR beta sequencing. Genomic DNA was extracted from the blood cell samples with the Qiagen DNeasy Blood Extraction Kit. Recombination connected TRBV19 to TRBJ2-5, with TRBD1 tentatively as D gene (6 bases match). Sequenced material: PBMCs. The origin of this receptor is a woman aged 25-40 years in good health and CMV-seropositive. Here the CDR3 is given as CASSIQTGQETQYF. The bases read TGTGCCAGTAGTATCCAGACAGGACAAGAGACCCAGTACTTC.